The 29 T cell receptor delta chains below were found in one sample sequenced in a study of delta chains in infants with herpesvirus infections. PBMC RNA was reverse transcribed using gamma-chain- and delta-chain-specific primers. TCRdb applied CATT to the RT-PCR reads for clone calling. The sample includes approximately 2,500 delta-chain clones, more than 35% of them seen just once. The source was peripheral blood, collected at time point 4 of longitudinal follow-up. The origin of the receptors is a human donor who was a Ugandan infant, either HIV-exposed or HIV-unexposed (not recorded which).

This clone was observed once. The chain combines TRDV2 with TRDJ3; D is possibly TRDD3 (5 bases). CDR3 length: 16 residues. Trimming shortened V by 3 bases and J by 0 bases, and 8 bases separated the two germline ends. The germline CDR1 and CDR2 sequences are GEAIGNYY and EKD. In DNA, the CDR3 is TGTGCCTGTGACGGACTGGCCTCCTGGGACACCCGACAGATGTTTTTC. This gives the protein CACDGLASWDTRQMFF.

The rearrangement uses TRDV2 and TRDJ1, with D perhaps TRDD3 (5 bases). V lost 3 bases and J 1 base, leaving 23 bases between the germline ends. Germline V lookup: CDR1 GEAIGNYY, CDR2 EKD. CDR3 length: 18 amino acids. Written as DNA, the CDR3 is TGTGCCTGTGACGATTTAACTGCATTCGGGATTGTCACCGATAAACTCATCTTT. Protein: CACDDLTAFGIVTDKLIF.

This clone is labeled as medium-sized. The rearrangement joins TRAV38-2/DV8 to TRDJ1; 7 bases fit TRDD3. This CDR3 is built from 21 residues. Unmatched junction bases numbered 21, after V lost 1 base and J lost 0 bases. In germline, CDR1 is TSESDYY, CDR2 QEAYKQQN. The DNA of the CDR3 is TGTGCTTATAGGAGCCCCCTAGGTACGGACTACTGGGGTCGGTACACCGATAAACTCATCTTT. Its protein product is CAYRSPLGTDYWGRYTDKLIF.

In this sample, this clone is medium-sized. J is TRDJ3 and V is TRDV2; possible D gene TRDD3, 6 bases. The V and J ends lost 2 bases and 0 bases respectively, with 13 bases between them. The germline V gene has CDR1 GEAIGNYY and CDR2 EKD. This CDR3 has 18 residues. CDR3 in DNA: TGTGCCTGTGACAGTACTGGGTCGAGCTCCTGGGACACCCGACAGATGTTTTTC. It is translated as CACDSTGSSSWDTRQMFF.

V usage is TRDV2 and J usage is TRDJ3, with 11 bases fitting TRDD3. The trim removed 5 bases at V and 3 bases at J, leaving 2 bases unmatched. Germline V gene lookup returns CDR1 GEAIGNYY and CDR2 EKD. There are 16 residues in the CDR3. The CDR3 sequence: CACGTGGYWDTRQMFF. In DNA, the CDR3 is TGTGCCTGTGGTACTGGGGGATACTGGGACACCCGACAGATGTTTTTC.

This clone came up a few times. The gene calls are TRDV2 and TRDJ1; 12 bases match TRDD3. This CDR3 contains 20 residues. V gave up 1 base and J gave up 0 bases; unmatched junction bases: 14. Germline assignment: CDR1 GEAIGNYY and CDR2 EKD. Here the CDR3 DNA reads TGTGCCTGTGACACTCTTCCTGGGGGATACGCGTCCTCGAACACCGATAAACTCATCTTT. Protein product: CACDTLPGGYASSNTDKLIF.

The CDR3 region has the DNA TGTGCCTGTGACTCGGTCGCTCCGGTGTCGTACACCGATAAACTCATCTTT. It codes for CACDSVAPVSYTDKLIF. The chain has TRDV2 and TRDJ1; D gene uncertain. The CDR3 extends over 17 amino acids. Germline assignment: CDR1 GEAIGNYY and CDR2 EKD. Trimming left V 3 bases short and J 0 bases short, with 19 bases between.

The chain joins TRDV1 to TRDJ1; 7 nucleotides match TRDD3. V lost 1 base and J lost 10; bases outside the gene matches: 24. The germline CDR1 and CDR2 sequences are TSWWSYY and QGS. CDR3 size: 19 residues. This CDR3 is CALGERKSYATYWGNGLIF. CDR3 coding DNA: TGTGCTCTTGGGGAACGGAAGAGCTACGCGACGTACTGGGGCAACGGACTCATCTTT.

Judged by abundance, this clone is large. The rearrangement joins TRDV1 to TRDJ1, with D possibly TRDD3 on 6 matching bases. This CDR3 has 20 residues. Germline CDR1 reads TSWWSYY; CDR2 reads QGS. V lost 0 bases, J lost 0 bases, and 23 bases lay in between. CDR3 in DNA: TGTGCTCTTGGGGAACTCAGTGGATGGCTATGGTGGGGGTACACCGATAAACTCATCTTT. This gives the protein CALGELSGWLWWGYTDKLIF.

This clone was detected a few times. This chain uses TRDV1 with TRDJ1; 7 bases line up with TRDD3. The J segment lost 0 bases and the V segment lost 3 bases, leaving 10 bases of the junction unmatched. CDR3 length equals 17 residues. The germline CDR1 and CDR2 sequences are TSWWSYY and QGS. In DNA form, the CDR3 reads TGTGCTCTTGGGGAGCCTAGGTGGGGGAATTACACCGATAAACTCATCTTT. The encoded protein is CALGEPRWGNYTDKLIF.

The table lists this clone with a few counts. The chain carries TRDV2 and TRDJ1; a weak D match, TRDD3 (5 bases). Trimming removed 0 bases at V and 1 base at J, with 11 bases between. This CDR3 has 15 amino acids. Germline CDR1 and CDR2: GEAIGNYY and EKD. The CDR3 reads CACDTVGRGTDKLIF. In nucleotides, the CDR3 is TGTGCCTGTGACACCGTGGGGAGAGGCACCGATAAACTCATCTTT.

This clone occurred once. The V call is TRDV2, the J call TRDJ3, with 10 bases aligning to TRDD3. The CDR3 is made up of 18 amino acids. V lost 0 bases and J lost 4; bases outside the gene matches: 5. Germline V gives CDR1 GEAIGNYY, CDR2 EKD. CDR3 sequence reads: CACDTVLGDFWDTRQMFF. The CDR3 nucleotides are TGTGCCTGTGACACCGTACTGGGGGATTTTTGGGACACCCGACAGATGTTTTTC.

This clone is large (0.1 to 1%) within its sample. The genes are TRDV2 and TRDJ3; D gene unclear. Germline V gene data show CDR1 as GEAIGNYY and CDR2 as EKD. Deletions cut 2 bases from V and 0 bases from J, with 13 bases between. The CDR3 has 18 amino acids. The CDR3 nucleotides read TGTGCCTGTGACAACCTCGGGACTAGCTCCTGGGACACCCGACAGATGTTTTTC. Translating it yields CACDNLGTSSWDTRQMFF.

The V gene is TRDV2, the J gene TRDJ1, with TRDD3 matching 8 bases. Losses at the gene ends were 0 bases for V and 4 bases for J; bases not matched to a gene: 6. The germline CDR1 and CDR2 sequences are GEAIGNYY and EKD. This CDR3 has 15 residues. The CDR3 protein is CACDTWGMSDDKLIF. CDR3 nucleotide sequence: TGTGCCTGTGACACCTGGGGGATGAGTGACGATAAACTCATCTTT.

A single count supports this clone. The chain combines TRDV2 with TRDJ3; TRDD3 aligns across 12 bases. Per the germline V gene, CDR1 is GEAIGNYY and CDR2 is EKD. CDR3 length: 21 residues. V lost 0 bases and J lost 0; bases outside the gene matches: 8. Written as DNA, the CDR3 is TGTGCCTGTGACACCGTACTGGGGGATACACCAAGCTCCTGGGACACCCGACAGATGTTTTTC. The encoded protein is CACDTVLGDTPSSWDTRQMFF.

The J gene is TRDJ1, the V gene TRDV2, with a possible D match to TRDD3 (5 bases). The CDR3 loop spans 15 amino acids. CDR1 and CDR2 (germline): GEAIGNYY, EKD. V lost 2 bases to trimming and J lost 0 bases, with 12 bases between them. The CDR3 DNA follows: TGTGCCTGTGACAGCATGGTGGGGTACACCGATAAACTCATCTTT. Translation gives CACDSMVGYTDKLIF.

By sample fraction, this clone is medium-sized (0.01 to 0.1%). The genes are TRDV1 and TRDJ1, with D possibly being TRDD3 (10 bases). Germline loops: CDR1 TSWWSYY, CDR2 QGS. The CDR3 sequence is 22 residues long. Trimming took off 3 bases at V and 1 base at J, with 33 bases between the two ends. CDR3 in amino acids: CALGDLAFLQYWGILGTDKLIF. In DNA, the CDR3 is TGTGCTCTTGGGGACCTGGCCTTCCTACAGTACTGGGGGATCCTTGGCACCGATAAACTCATCTTT.

The chain recombines TRDV2 with TRDJ1, with 10 bases lining up with TRDD3. Germline CDR1 GEAIGNYY, CDR2 EKD. With 0 bases clipped from V and 1 base from J, the junction kept 19 bases outside the gene matches. The CDR3 loop spans 21 amino acids. CDR3 protein: CACDTLPTGDTPTRITDKLIF. In nucleotides, the CDR3 is TGTGCCTGTGACACCCTTCCTACGGGGGATACGCCAACTAGAATCACCGATAAACTCATCTTT.

By sample share, this clone is medium-sized (0.01 to 0.1%). The chain couples TRDV2 to TRDJ1; 13 bases are a match to TRDD3. V gave up 3 bases and J gave up 3 bases; unmatched junction bases: 3. Germline CDR1 is GEAIGNYY and CDR2 is EKD. This CDR3 contains 15 residues. CDR3 nucleotides: TGTGCCTGTGACGTACTGGGGGATACGGCCGATAAACTCATCTTT. It yields the protein CACDVLGDTADKLIF.

This clone was recorded a few times. The genes are TRDV2 and TRDJ1, with TRDD2 as a possible D gene (6 bases). Germline loops: CDR1 GEAIGNYY, CDR2 EKD. The CDR3 contains 21 residues. V was cut by 1 base and J by 2 bases, with 31 bases left in between. The CDR3 protein is CACDTLRLLRPSRSNTDKLIF. CDR3 DNA sequence: TGTGCCTGTGACACGTTGAGGCTCCTACGGCCGTCCAGATCAAATACCGATAAACTCATCTTT.

The chain has TRDV1 and TRDJ1; 9 nucleotides line up with TRDD3. Trimming took 1 base from V and 0 from J; bases not matched to a gene: 18. CDR1 is TSWWSYY and CDR2 is QGS in the germline V gene. The CDR3 is 21 residues long. The CDR3 sequence is CALGERFLLLGDPVYTDKLIF. In nucleotides, the CDR3 is TGTGCTCTTGGGGAACGGTTCTTACTACTGGGGGACCCGGTCTACACCGATAAACTCATCTTT.

This clone was counted between two and nine times. Written as DNA, the CDR3 is TGTGCTCTTGGGGAACTCCCACAACTGGGGGACACCGATAAACTCATCTTT. Translation gives CALGELPQLGDTDKLIF. The chain couples TRDV1 to TRDJ1; 8 bases align to TRDD3. CDR3 length equals 17 residues. The ends lost 0 bases at V and 0 bases at J; junction bases unmatched: 6. Germline CDR1 TSWWSYY, CDR2 QGS.

This clone is medium-sized in the sample. J is TRDJ3 and V is TRDV2, with 11 bases identical to TRDD3. Germline V gene lookup returns CDR1 GEAIGNYY and CDR2 EKD. CDR3 length: 18 amino acids. V lost 2 bases to trimming and J lost 0 bases; unmatched junction nucleotides: 2. CDR3 in DNA: TGTGCCTGTGACAATACTGGGGGATACTCCTGGGACACCCGACAGATGTTTTTC. Translation: CACDNTGGYSWDTRQMFF.

The rearrangement links TRDV2 to TRDJ1, with no clear D. CDR1 and CDR2 from the germline V gene are GEAIGNYY and EKD. Trimming took off 2 bases at V and 11 bases at J, with 20 bases between the two ends. This CDR3 region has 14 residues. In DNA, the CDR3 is TGTGCCTGTGACAGCGTTTCCGAGGAAAGTAACCTCATCTTT. This sequence encodes CACDSVSEESNLIF.

This clone was counted between two and nine times. CDR3 region: CACDTVGTTGGSSSWDTRQMFF. As DNA, the CDR3 is TGTGCCTGTGACACCGTGGGGACTACTGGGGGCTCCAGCTCCTGGGACACCCGACAGATGTTTTTC. The chain uses TRDV2 and TRDJ3, with 8 bases fitting TRDD3. The CDR3 length is 22 residues. CDR1 and CDR2 from the germline V gene are GEAIGNYY and EKD. Trimming took 0 bases from V and 0 from J; bases not matched to a gene: 15.

This clone rates as medium-sized. The J gene is TRDJ2, the V gene TRDV2, with 8 nucleotides matching TRDD3. The CDR3 loop spans 16 amino acids. CDR1 is GEAIGNYY, CDR2 EKD, per germline. The V gene end was trimmed by 3 bases and the J gene end by 3 bases; junction bases not matched to a gene: 8. The CDR3 region has the DNA TGTGCCTGTGACTCTATACTGGGGGCCGTGACAGCACAACTCTTCTTT. Protein product: CACDSILGAVTAQLFF.

This clone was seen a handful of times. V usage is TRDV1 and J usage is TRDJ1; D might be TRDD3 (7 bases). The CDR3 runs 28 residues. Germline V gene lookup returns CDR1 TSWWSYY and CDR2 QGS. Trimming took 1 base from V and 0 from J, leaving 48 bases between them. CDR3 loop: CALGERFPPLLLGILRRFLPEYTDKLIF. For the CDR3, the DNA is TGTGCTCTTGGGGAACGATTTCCTCCCCTACTACTGGGGATCCTCAGACGGTTCCTTCCCGAGTACACCGATAAACTCATCTTT.

Only a few counts were recorded for this clone. V is TRDV1 and J is TRDJ1, with D tentatively TRDD2 or TRDD3 (7 bases each). Trimming shortened V by 0 bases and J by 3 bases, and 23 bases separated the two germline ends. The length of the CDR3 is 19 residues. Germline-derived CDR1 and CDR2 are TSWWSYY and QGS. CDR3 nucleotides: TGTGCTCTTGGGGAACTATTTCCTACGGTCTGGGGGTTCCCCGATAAACTCATCTTT. As protein: CALGELFPTVWGFPDKLIF.

The J gene is TRDJ1, the V gene TRDV1, with 8 bases aligning to TRDD3. CDR3 length: 19 residues. Losses at the gene ends were 1 base for V and 2 bases for J; bases not matched to a gene: 15. Germline assignment: CDR1 TSWWSYY and CDR2 QGS. CDR3 protein: CALGEPSYALLGATDKLIF. DNA of the CDR3: TGTGCTCTTGGGGAACCCTCCTACGCCCTACTGGGGGCTACCGATAAACTCATCTTT.